Below are 30 T cell receptor beta chains sequenced from a single sample in a study of Tregs in tolerant kidney transplant recipients. Clones were read by immunoSEQ multiplex PCR, and TCRdb kept only the in-frame ones, dropping some. This table lists around 48,000 clones. Sample: CD4+ T cells from blood, taken before the transplant. Receptors were obtained from a human donor who received a combined kidney and bone marrow transplant.

Notes on this clone: With the read ending 3 residues before the CDR3 end, the germline J gene is used to fill in that end. The rearrangement links TRBV18 to TRBJ1-6, with TRBD1 matching over 7 bases. The CDR3 runs 15 residues. In germline, CDR1 is KGHSH, CDR2 LQKENI. Trimming at V came to 4 bases and at J to 3 bases, leaving 3 bases not matched to a gene. CDR3 DNA, as far as it was read: TGTGCCAGCTCACAGGACAGGAGCTATAATTCACCC. It encodes CASSQDRSYNSP. The full-length CDR3 reads as CASSQDRSYNSPLHF.

Comment on this clone: The CDR3 is cut off 3 residues early in the read; its end comes from the germline J gene. The chain links TRBV6-2 or TRBV6-3 to TRBJ1-4, with 8 bases lining up with TRBD1. J lost 8 bases, V lost 5 bases, and 7 bases had no gene match. The germline CDR1 and CDR2 sequences are MNHEY and SVGEGT. The CDR3 is 14 residues long. Incomplete CDR3 DNA: TGTGCCAGCAGTGACTACAGGGGGAACGAAAAA. Residues: CASSDYRGNEK. In full, the CDR3 reads CASSDYRGNEKLFF.

On this clone itself: The missing CDR3 end, 3 residues past where the read stops, is filled in from the germline J gene. The V call is TRBV18, the J call TRBJ1-1; TRBD1 matches 7 bases. With 3 bases clipped from V and 4 bases from J, the junction kept 5 bases outside the gene matches. Germline V gene lookup returns CDR1 KGHSH and CDR2 LQKENI. This CDR3 is 14 amino acids long. The sequenced CDR3 bases are TGTGCCAGCTCACCCGGGGACAGACCCACTGAA. It is translated as CASSPGDRPTE. The entire CDR3 is CASSPGDRPTEAFF.

On this clone itself: The sequenced fragment ends 3 residues before the CDR3 boundary, so the rest is inferred from the germline J gene. The rearrangement joins TRBV30 to TRBJ2-5; D is undetermined. The germline V gene has CDR1 GTSNPN and CDR2 SVGIG (reference sequence). V gave up 4 bases and J gave up 5 bases, with 14 bases separating them. The CDR3 runs to 13 residues. The sequenced CDR3 bases are TGTGCCTGGATGAGTAAGGGTCGGGAGACC. Its protein is CAWMSKGRET. The CDR3 in its entirety is CAWMSKGRETQYF.

With respect to this clone: The sequenced fragment ends 3 residues before the CDR3 boundary, so the rest is inferred from the germline J gene. The genes are TRBV20-1 and TRBJ2-5; 7 nucleotides match TRBD1. The CDR3 is made up of 13 amino acids. J lost 5 bases, V lost 6 bases, and 9 bases had no gene match. CDR1 is DFQATT and CDR2 is SNEGSKA in the germline V gene (reference sequence). Partial CDR3 DNA: TGCAGTGCCCCCCCGACAGGGATGGAGACC. Translation: CSAPPTGMET. The complete CDR3 reads CSAPPTGMETQYF.

Regarding this clone: The observed sequence ends 3 residues before the CDR3 terminus, with the missing tail filled in from the germline J gene. The chain uses TRBV20-1 and TRBJ1-6, with TRBD1 matching over 7 bases. Trimming removed 1 base from V and 10 bases from J; junction bases left unmatched: 10. Germline V gives CDR1 DFQATT, CDR2 SNEGSKA (reference sequence). This CDR3 is 15 amino acids long. CDR3 DNA, as far as it was read: TGCAGTGCTAGAGGCACCGGGACAGAAGGGTCACCC. It yields the protein CSARGTGTEGSP. In full, the CDR3 reads CSARGTGTEGSPLHF.

The CDR3 protein is CSATTGKRSYTF. The DNA read from the CDR3 is TGCAGTGCTACGACAGGGAAAAGGAGC. This chain joins TRBV20-1 and TRBJ1-2; 7 positions agree with TRBD1. The read gets to within 3 residues of the CDR3 end, and the germline J gene fills in the rest. The CDR3 is 12 residues long. Germline CDR1 and CDR2: DFQATT and SNEGSKA (reference sequence).

As for this clone: The CDR3 extends 3 residues past the end of the read, so its final part is completed from the germline J gene. The V gene is TRBV19, the J gene TRBJ2-2, with D perhaps TRBD1 (6 bases). Trimming shortened V by 3 bases and J by 1 base, and 15 bases separated the two germline ends. This CDR3 spans 17 amino acids. Germline assignment: CDR1 LNHDA and CDR2 SQIVND (reference sequence). The chain's CDR3 is CASSIGWGQLNTGELFF. The part of the CDR3 DNA that was read is TGTGCCAGTAGTATCGGATGGGGGCAGTTGAACACCGGGGAG.

Notes on this clone: With the read ending 3 residues before the CDR3 end, the germline J gene is used to fill in that end. This chain connects TRBV7-6 to TRBJ2-1; TRBD2 matches at 8 bases. Germline CDR1 and CDR2: SGHVS and FNYEAQ. The CDR3 loop spans 15 amino acids. V was clipped by 1 base and J by 7 bases; unmatched bases: 6. CDR3 residues: CASSLEAGDQNEQFF. The sequenced part of the CDR3 DNA is TGTGCCAGCAGCTTAGAAGCGGGAGATCAAAATGAG.

Note on this clone: The read ends 3 residues early relative to the CDR3; the germline J gene fills the gap. The gene calls are TRBV18 and TRBJ2-5, with TRBD1 identical over 7 bases. Per germline, CDR1 KGHSH and CDR2 LQKENI. The ends lost 3 bases at V and 2 bases at J; junction bases unmatched: 6. There are 15 residues in the CDR3. The CDR3 is CASSPETGLQETQYF. CDR3 DNA, as far as it was read: TGTGCCAGCTCACCGGAGACAGGGCTACAAGAGACC. The full variable domain, in which reference TRBV18 and TRBJ2-5 provide the parts outside the CDR3, is NAGVMQNPRHLVRRRGQEARLRCSPMKGHSHVYWYRQLPEEGLKFMVYLQKENIIDESGMPKERFSAEFPKEGPSILRIQQVVRGDSAAYFCASSPETGLQETQYFGPGTRLLVL.

Remarks on this clone: Coverage ceases 3 residues before the CDR3 finishes, and the germline J gene fills in the end. The chain couples TRBV20-1 to TRBJ1-2; 8 bases are a match to TRBD1. This CDR3 region has 13 residues. Germline V gene lookup returns CDR1 DFQATT and CDR2 SNEGSKA (reference sequence). CDR3 amino acids: CSARDRGQEAYTF. CDR3 bases read: TGCAGTGCTAGAGATCGGGGACAGGAGGCC.

Regarding this clone: Sequence at one end of the junction differs from germline and may be a read error. The CDR3 end lies 3 residues beyond the end of the read and is filled in from the germline J gene. V is TRBV12-3 or TRBV12-4 and J is TRBJ2-7; 15 positions agree with TRBD2. This CDR3 has 18 amino acids. CDR3 loop: CASSLEGLAGGPRYEQYF. The sequenced part of the CDR3 DNA is TGTGCCAGCAGCTTAGAAGGACTAGCGGGAGGGCCAAGGTACGAG.

In the case of this clone: The read halts 3 residues ahead of the CDR3 end, with the missing end drawn from the germline J gene. V gene TRBV6-1 combines with J gene TRBJ1-1; D unclear. In germline, CDR1 is MNHNS, CDR2 SASEGT. This CDR3 contains 11 residues. The CDR3 sequence is CASSDRSEAFF. The part of the CDR3 DNA that was read is TGTGCCAGCAGTGACAGGAGCGAA.

The covered CDR3 bases are TGTGCCAGCACCCTTGGGCGCCGAGAGACC. Protein: CASTLGRRET. The full CDR3 protein reads CASTLGRRETQYF. The chain is built from TRBV7-9 and TRBJ2-5; the D is unclear. The sequenced fragment ends 3 residues before the CDR3 boundary, so the rest is inferred from the germline J gene. Germline V lookup: CDR1 SEHNR, CDR2 FQNEAQ (reference sequence). V lost 7 bases to trimming and J lost 4 bases, with 13 bases between them. The CDR3 totals 13 residues.

This chain's CDR3 is CASSLAARRNEQFF. CDR3 bases read: TGTGCCAGCAGCTTAGCGGCCCGAAGGAATGAG. V and J are TRBV7-3 and TRBJ2-1; no reliable D call. The read comes to an end 3 residues before the CDR3 does, leaving the germline J gene to fill in the end. Germline CDR1 and CDR2: SGHTA and FQGTGA. There are 14 residues in the CDR3. Trimming removed 2 bases at V and 7 bases at J, with 12 bases between.

With regard to this clone: From the germline J gene comes the end of the CDR3, since the read stops 3 residues before it. This chain links TRBV30 with TRBJ1-2; TRBD1 matches 7 bases. Trimming at V came to 3 bases and at J to 6 bases, leaving 7 bases not matched to a gene. The CDR3 length is 13 residues. Germline V lookup: CDR1 GTSNPN, CDR2 SVGIG (reference sequence). CDR3 DNA, as far as it was read: TGTGCCTGGAGCGAGACAGGGACCCATGGC. Protein product: CAWSETGTHG. The CDR3 as a whole reads CAWSETGTHGYTF.

As concerns this clone: With the read ending 3 residues before the CDR3 end, the germline J gene is used to fill in that end. The J gene is TRBJ2-1, the V gene TRBV2, with TRBD2 matching 8 bases. Germline lookup yields CDR1 SNHLY and CDR2 FYNNEI. The junction had 6 bases not matched to a gene; V was cut back by 6 bases and J by 5 bases. The CDR3 consists of 14 residues. CDR3 residues: CASRSGSNNNEQFF. The covered CDR3 bases are TGTGCCAGCAGGAGCGGGAGTAATAACAATGAG.

The CDR3 DNA, read in part, is TGTGCCAGCGCAATCCGGTCCCCCGGGACAGATACG. Amino acid sequence: CASAIRSPGTDT. Given in full, the CDR3 is CASAIRSPGTDTQYF. The V and J genes are TRBV6-2 or TRBV6-3 and TRBJ2-3, with unresolved D. The CDR3 goes on 3 residues after the read ends, and that part is filled in from the germline J gene. The CDR3 has 15 residues. Deletions cut 8 bases from V and 3 bases from J, with 18 bases between. CDR1 is MNHEY and CDR2 is SVGEGT in the germline V gene.

A word on this clone: The CDR3 end is not reached by the read, which stops 3 residues before it; the germline J gene fills it in. The chain joins TRBV19 to TRBJ2-3; D unclear. Deletions cut 5 bases from V and 2 bases from J, with 8 bases between. CDR1 is LNHDA, CDR2 SQIVND, per germline (reference sequence). There are 13 residues in the CDR3. Here the CDR3 reads CASSPGITDTQYF. The CDR3 bases that were read are TGTGCCAGTAGTCCAGGTATCACAGATACG.

Remarks on this clone: Sequencing ends 3 residues short of the CDR3 end; the germline J gene provides the rest. This chain uses TRBV20-1 with TRBJ2-7; 8 nucleotides match TRBD1. Germline V gene data show CDR1 as DFQATT and CDR2 as SNEGSKA (reference sequence). Trimming took 0 bases from V and 0 from J; bases not matched to a gene: 7. The CDR3 has 16 amino acids. The DNA read from the CDR3 is TGCAGTGCTAGAGATGAGACAGGGGTAAGCTCCTACGAG. This encodes CSARDETGVSSYE. The CDR3 as a whole reads CSARDETGVSSYEQYF.

Regarding this clone: From the germline J gene comes the end of the CDR3, since the read stops 3 residues before it. The chain employs TRBV7-2 and TRBJ1-5; D perhaps matches TRBD1 (5 bases). Looked up from germline, CDR1 is SGHTA and CDR2 is FQGNSA. The CDR3 covers 15 residues. Between the trimmed V and J ends, which lost 2 bases and 0 bases, there was a span of 8 bases. The part of the CDR3 DNA that was read is TGTGCCAGCAGCTTACAGGGTCGTAGCAATCAGCCC. Protein product: CASSLQGRSNQP. The entire CDR3 sequence reads CASSLQGRSNQPQHF.

On this clone itself: Sequencing ends 3 residues short of the CDR3 end; the germline J gene provides the rest. The rearrangement uses TRBV2 and TRBJ1-1, with D unclear. CDR1 is SNHLY, CDR2 FYNNEI, per germline. The CDR3 is 14 residues long. The germline V and J ends were trimmed by 4 bases and 3 bases, with 12 bases remaining between them. The chain's CDR3 is CASSGYGDDTEAFF. The covered CDR3 bases are TGTGCCAGCAGTGGATACGGGGATGACACTGAA.

Note on this clone: The CDR3 end is not reached by the read, which stops 3 residues before it; the germline J gene fills it in. The chain carries TRBV20-1 and TRBJ2-1; possibly TRBD2 for D (5 bases). CDR3 size: 13 residues. CDR1 and CDR2 (germline): DFQATT, SNEGSKA (reference sequence). Trimming removed 0 bases at V and 8 bases at J, with 11 bases between. The covered CDR3 bases are TGCAGTGCTAGAGATCTGATTAGCGATGAG. It codes for CSARDLISDE. The whole CDR3 region reads CSARDLISDEQFF.

Points on this clone: The read ends 3 residues shy of where the CDR3 ends; the end is completed using the germline J gene. The rearrangement uses TRBV30 and TRBJ1-1; 10 bases line up with TRBD1. After removal of 5 bases from V and 6 bases from J, the junction contained 6 bases not matched to a gene. Germline V gene data show CDR1 as GTSNPN and CDR2 as SVGIG (reference sequence). The CDR3 contains 13 residues. This CDR3 reads CAWAGTGDAEAFF. CDR3 DNA (partial): TGTGCCTGGGCCGGGACAGGGGACGCTGAA. The full variable domain, its missing parts supplied by reference TRBV30 and TRBJ1-1, is SQTIHQWPATLVQPVGSPLSLECTVEGTSNPNLYWYRQAAGRGLQLLFYSVGIGQISSEVPQNLSASRPQDRQFILSSKKLLLSDSGFYLCAWAGTGDAEAFFGQGTRLTVV.

Of note for this clone: Sequencing ends 3 residues short of the CDR3 end; the germline J gene provides the rest. The genes are TRBV18 and TRBJ2-5; D call uncertain. CDR3 length: 13 amino acids. The V end was cut by 0 bases, the J end by 4 bases, with 6 bases between. Germline values: CDR1 KGHSH, CDR2 LQKENI. The CDR3 DNA, read in part, is TGTGCCAGCTCACCACCGCCGCGAGAGACC. It codes for CASSPPPRET. The whole CDR3 sequence reads CASSPPPRETQYF.

Points on this clone: The read falls 3 residues short of the CDR3 end, and the missing part is taken from the germline J gene. This sequence joins TRBV19 and TRBJ2-2; D ambiguous. V lost 4 bases to trimming and J lost 0 bases, with 9 bases between them. The CDR3 runs 15 residues. In germline, CDR1 is LNHDA, CDR2 SQIVND (reference sequence). Partial CDR3 DNA: TGTGCCAGTAGTAGGGCAGGCCCGAACACCGGGGAG. Protein: CASSRAGPNTGE. The whole CDR3 protein is CASSRAGPNTGELFF.

A note on this clone: The CDR3 end is not reached by the read, which stops 3 residues before it; the germline J gene fills it in. The chain joins TRBV5-4 to TRBJ2-5; 7 bases are a match to TRBD2. Germline V gives CDR1 SGHNT, CDR2 YYREEE (reference sequence). This CDR3 region has 14 residues. With V trimmed by 2 bases and J by 5 bases, 6 bases remained unmatched. This chain's CDR3 is CASSFGTNWETQYF. The CDR3 DNA, read in part, is TGTGCCAGCAGCTTTGGGACTAATTGGGAGACC.

On this clone itself: The read ends 3 residues before the CDR3 terminus; that terminus is restored from the germline J gene. J is TRBJ2-7 and V is TRBV7-2; maybe TRBD2 (6 bases). Germline V lookup: CDR1 SGHTA, CDR2 FQGNSA. The V end was cut by 6 bases, the J end by 2 bases, with 11 bases between. This CDR3 spans 13 amino acids. The CDR3 region is CASRSGTPYEQYF. CDR3 DNA, as far as it was read: TGTGCCAGCAGATCCGGGACTCCCTACGAG.

Regarding this clone: The CDR3 end lies 3 residues beyond the end of the read and is filled in from the germline J gene. The gene calls are TRBV20-1 and TRBJ1-1; D ambiguous. The V end was cut by 3 bases, the J end by 0 bases, with 8 bases between. The length of the CDR3 is 13 residues. Germline CDR1 and CDR2: DFQATT and SNEGSKA (reference sequence). The part of the CDR3 DNA that was read is TGCAGTGCTAGTGAGCCACTGAACACTGAA. This gives the protein CSASEPLNTE. The CDR3 reads in full as CSASEPLNTEAFF.

As for this clone: The read stops 3 residues short of the end of the CDR3; the missing end is completed from the germline J gene. This sequence joins TRBV18 and TRBJ2-7; TRBD1 matches at 7 bases. Trimming removed 1 base from V and 4 bases from J; junction bases left unmatched: 7. This CDR3 is 15 amino acids long. Germline V gene sequence: CDR1 KGHSH, CDR2 LQKENI. The CDR3 region is CASSPQGAIGYEQYF. The covered CDR3 bases are TGTGCCAGCTCACCACAGGGGGCGATAGGGTACGAG.